The clone carrying this T cell receptor beta chain was seen at least ten times. The antigen is undetermined. The sample is drawn from a study of CD8+CD57+ T cells in acquired aplastic anemia. Study-level information: The study obtained an average of 3.2 ug of DNA from sorted CD4+ and CD8+ cells. General study findings and limits: In CD8+ cells, Simpson's diversity showed no significant difference between patients and controls.

This CDR3 is 14 amino acids long. The trim removed 4 bases at V and 2 bases at J, leaving 5 bases unmatched. In germline, CDR1 is LNHDA, CDR2 SQIVND (reference sequence). TCR beta VDJ combinations and CDR3 sequences were profiled from genomic DNA. TCRdb passed the reads through MiXCR, listing each CDR3 protein once. The data show some 200,000 distinct CDR3 sequences, roughly half seen once. Patients sequenced had flow cytometry evidence of CD8+CD57+ cell expansion. Sample: sorted CD4+, CD8+, or CD8+CD57+ T cells (not recorded which) from PBMCs. The chain is built from TRBV19 and TRBJ2-7; 7 bases line up with TRBD1. This receptor was identified in a human donor with aplastic anemia. CDR3: CASSSWDSPYEQYF. Written as DNA, the CDR3 is TGTGCCAGTAGTAGCTGGGACAGCCCCTACGAGCAGTACTTC.